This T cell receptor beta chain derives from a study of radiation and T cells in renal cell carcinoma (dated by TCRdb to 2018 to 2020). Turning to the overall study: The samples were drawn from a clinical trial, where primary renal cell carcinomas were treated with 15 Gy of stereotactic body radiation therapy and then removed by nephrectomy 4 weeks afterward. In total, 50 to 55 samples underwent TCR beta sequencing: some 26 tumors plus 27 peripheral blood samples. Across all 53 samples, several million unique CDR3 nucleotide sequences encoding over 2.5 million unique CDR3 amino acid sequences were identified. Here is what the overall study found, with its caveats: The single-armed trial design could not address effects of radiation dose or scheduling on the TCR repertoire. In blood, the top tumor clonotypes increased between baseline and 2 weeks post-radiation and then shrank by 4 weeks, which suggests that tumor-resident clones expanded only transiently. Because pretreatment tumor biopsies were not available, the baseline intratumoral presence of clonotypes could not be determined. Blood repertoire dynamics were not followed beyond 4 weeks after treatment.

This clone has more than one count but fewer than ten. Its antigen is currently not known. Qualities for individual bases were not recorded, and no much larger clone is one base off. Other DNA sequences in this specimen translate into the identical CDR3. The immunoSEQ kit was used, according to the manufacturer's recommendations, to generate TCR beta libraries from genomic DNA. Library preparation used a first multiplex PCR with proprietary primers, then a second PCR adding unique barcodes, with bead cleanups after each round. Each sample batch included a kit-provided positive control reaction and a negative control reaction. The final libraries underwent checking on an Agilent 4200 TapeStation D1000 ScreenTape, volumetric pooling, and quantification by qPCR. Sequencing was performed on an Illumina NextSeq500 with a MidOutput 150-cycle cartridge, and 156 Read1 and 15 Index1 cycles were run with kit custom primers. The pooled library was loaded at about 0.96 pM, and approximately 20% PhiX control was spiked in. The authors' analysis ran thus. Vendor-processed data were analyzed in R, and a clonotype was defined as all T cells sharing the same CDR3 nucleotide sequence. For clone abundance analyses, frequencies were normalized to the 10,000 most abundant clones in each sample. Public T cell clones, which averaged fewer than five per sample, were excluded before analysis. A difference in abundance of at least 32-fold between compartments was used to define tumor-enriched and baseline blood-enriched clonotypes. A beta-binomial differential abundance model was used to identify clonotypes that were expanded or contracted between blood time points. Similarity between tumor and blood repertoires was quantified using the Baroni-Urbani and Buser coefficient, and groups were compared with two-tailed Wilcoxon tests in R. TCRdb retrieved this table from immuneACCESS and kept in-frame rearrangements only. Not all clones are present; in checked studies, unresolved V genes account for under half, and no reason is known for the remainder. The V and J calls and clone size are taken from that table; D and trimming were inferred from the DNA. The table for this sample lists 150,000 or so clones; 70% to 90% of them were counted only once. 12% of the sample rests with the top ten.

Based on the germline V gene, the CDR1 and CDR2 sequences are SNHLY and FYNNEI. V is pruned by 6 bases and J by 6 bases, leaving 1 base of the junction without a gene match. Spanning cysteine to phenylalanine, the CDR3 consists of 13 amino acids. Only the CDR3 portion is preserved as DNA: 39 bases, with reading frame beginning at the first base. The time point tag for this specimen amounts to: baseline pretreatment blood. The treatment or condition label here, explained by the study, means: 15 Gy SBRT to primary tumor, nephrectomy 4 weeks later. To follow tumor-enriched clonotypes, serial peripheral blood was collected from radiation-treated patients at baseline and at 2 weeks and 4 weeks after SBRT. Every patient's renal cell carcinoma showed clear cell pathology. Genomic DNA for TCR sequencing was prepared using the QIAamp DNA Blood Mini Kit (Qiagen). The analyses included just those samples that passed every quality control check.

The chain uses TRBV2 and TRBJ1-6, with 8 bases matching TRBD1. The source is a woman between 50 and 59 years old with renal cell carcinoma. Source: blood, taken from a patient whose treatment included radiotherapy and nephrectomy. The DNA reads TGTGCCAGCAGCGGACAGGGTAATTCACCCCTCCACTTT. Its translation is CASSGQGNSPLHF.